This is a list of T cell receptor beta chains from one sample in a study of shared clonotypes between healthy human individuals. Some clones are missing from TCRdb's copy, which holds only in-frame ones; the method was immunoSEQ multiplex PCR. The sample shows about 490,000 clones, roughly 85% of them seen only once. The specimen sequenced was PBMCs. These receptors all stem from a woman in her thirties or forties in good health. Some clones in this sample may be carry-over from other donors' samples. Both conserved end residues are part of each CDR3. The D gene is left open where the match is weak. Clone size is given for some rows only: seen once, a few or many times, or a class if the clone is expanded.

cdr3_nt cdr3_aa v_call d_call clone_size j_call
TGTGCCAGCAGGGGCCAGCCGGGACTAGTCTTGAATGAGCAGTTCTTC CASRGQPGLVLNEQFF TRBV6-6 TRBD2 - TRBJ2-1
TGTGCCTGGACGTGGCAGAACACTGAAGCTTTCTTT CAWTWQNTEAFF TRBV30 - - TRBJ1-1
TGTGCCAGTAGTTTCCTGACAGCGAACACTGAAGCTTTCTTT CASSFLTANTEAFF TRBV19 - - TRBJ1-1
TGTGCCAGCAGCGCCCGACAGGGAGGATACGAGCAGTACTTC CASSARQGGYEQYF TRBV7-6 - - TRBJ2-7
TGCAGCGTTGGAATGGGCAGGGGGAGGGATGGCTACACCTTC CSVGMGRGRDGYTF TRBV29-1 TRBD1 - TRBJ1-2
TGTGCCAGCAGCTGGGGAGGGGACACAGATACGCAGTATTTT CASSWGGDTDTQYF TRBV7-2 TRBD2 - TRBJ2-3
TGTGCCAGCAGTTTGAGGAACAGGGAAAATGGCTACACCTTC CASSLRNRENGYTF TRBV28 - - TRBJ1-2
TGTGCCAGCAGCTTAGGGGGGCCACAGGACCTAAGTGGCTACACCTTC CASSLGGPQDLSGYTF TRBV7-9 - - TRBJ1-2
TGTGCCAGCGTCCAGGGGCCGGATTACACTGAAGCTTTCTTT CASVQGPDYTEAFF TRBV6-1 - - TRBJ1-1
TGTGCCAGCAGCTTAGAAGGGGGGGATGCCTATGGCTACACCTTC CASSLEGGDAYGYTF TRBV7-2 - once TRBJ1-2
TGTGCCAGCAGTGAAAGTTGGGGATATAGCAATCAGCCCCAGCATTTT CASSESWGYSNQPQHF TRBV6-1 - few TRBJ1-5
TGTGCCAGCAGAGCGGGAGGGGAGACCCAGTACTTC CASRAGGETQYF TRBV2 TRBD2 - TRBJ2-5
TGTGCCAGCAGCTTAGCGCGGTACCAAGAGACCCAGTACTTC CASSLARYQETQYF TRBV7-2 - few TRBJ2-5
TGTGCCAGCAGCCCGATGGGCTCGGACACCGGGGAGCTGTTTTTT CASSPMGSDTGELFF TRBV7-2 - - TRBJ2-2
TGTGCCAGCAGTTCGACAGGGGGCTATTCAGATACGCAGTATTTT CASSSTGGYSDTQYF TRBV27 TRBD1 - TRBJ2-3
TGTGCCAGCAGCGTAGCTCAAGAGAACACTGAAGCTTTCTTT CASSVAQENTEAFF TRBV9 - - TRBJ1-1
TGTGCCAGCAGCCGGGACAGGGGAACTAGGGAGCTGTTTTTT CASSRDRGTRELFF TRBV5-4 TRBD1 - TRBJ2-2
TGTGCCACCGGGACAGGCTCTGGAAACACCATATATTTT CATGTGSGNTIYF TRBV10-3 TRBD1 - TRBJ1-3
TGTGCCAGCAGCGAGGGTAGGCGCACTGAAGCTTTCTTT CASSEGRRTEAFF TRBV7-8 - - TRBJ1-1
TGTGCCAGCAGTTTAGGGCCTAGGGCTGGAAACACCATATATTTT CASSLGPRAGNTIYF TRBV28 - once TRBJ1-3
TGTGCCAGCAGGAGACAGGACCTCTATGGCTACACCTTC CASRRQDLYGYTF TRBV6-5 - once TRBJ1-2
TGTGCCTGGAGTGTACTCGCCCTCGGGGAGCTGTTTTTT CAWSVLALGELFF TRBV30 - - TRBJ2-2
TGCAGCGTTGGATCGGGTGGGCTAGCGGGAGTTGCAGATACGCAGTATTTT CSVGSGGLAGVADTQYF TRBV29-1 TRBD2 - TRBJ2-3
TGTGCCAGCAGTTTTTTCCGCGGGACTAGCGGGAGTTTTAACAATGAGCAGTTCTTC CASSFFRGTSGSFNNEQFF TRBV28 TRBD2 few TRBJ2-1
TGCGCCAGCAGCTTGGACGGGAGGGGCACCGGGGAGCTGTTTTTT CASSLDGRGTGELFF TRBV5-1 TRBD2 - TRBJ2-2
TGTGCCAGTAAACAAGGGGCAACTAATGAAAAACTGTTTTTT CASKQGATNEKLFF TRBV19 - - TRBJ1-4
TGTGCCAGCAGCTCTCGACTAGCCCATGCCCTTGAGCAGTTCTTC CASSSRLAHALEQFF TRBV7-2 TRBD2 - TRBJ2-1
TGCGCCAGCAGTGAGTGGCGCGGAAAAGAGACCCAGTACTTC CASSEWRGKETQYF TRBV10-2 - - TRBJ2-5
TGTGCCAGTAGTATATCCACGCGGGGTACTGAAGCTTTCTTT CASSISTRGTEAFF TRBV19 - many TRBJ1-1